This entry features one T cell receptor (beta chain) sequence. There are a few counts of this clone. It has no known antigen specificity. Per-base quality was not reported, and no clone a single base away is much larger than it. The data were obtained in a study of blood T cell repertoires in COVID-19 (dated by TCRdb to 2020 to 2022). Turning to the overall study: The collaborator samples originated in the United States, Italy and Spain and spanned the acute and convalescent phases of COVID-19. The samples were drawn from two sources: the first 160 participants of the ongoing ImmuneRACE study, and 950 to 1,500 subjects contributed by 6 global collaborators. Deeply sampled blood TCRbeta repertoires from subjects exposed to, actively infected with, or recovered from COVID-19 were included in the dataset. Where HLA class I and class II types were available, the types were taken from metadata supplied by the sample provider, not from assay-based typing. Nearly every sample came with metadata listing a de-identified subject ID, COVID-19 status, age in years and sex. The prospective study material was composed of cDNA or gDNA derived from T cells, B-cell-depleted T cells, or PBMCs. A freely available public database, intended as a resource for researchers studying the immune response to SARS-CoV-2, is where the repertoires were released.

The immunoSEQ Assay, a bias-controlled multiplex PCR, was used to amplify TCRbeta CDR3 regions from genomic DNA. The authors' analysis ran thus. The number of nucleated cells in each sample was estimated by amplification of reference gene primers within the assay. To quantify the absolute abundance of each unique TCRbeta CDR3 rearrangement, sequence reads were collapsed and filtered. Productive Simpson clonality was computed per sample as the square root of Simpson's diversity index over productive rearrangements. Sourced from immuneACCESS, this table was stored by TCRdb with only in-frame sequences that have V and J called. A share of the clones is absent; for the studies checked, an unresolved V gene accounts for under half, and the remainder has no known explanation. The V and J calls and clone size were taken over from that table, and D and trimming were inferred from the DNA. This sample has roughly 250,000 clones in its table, and about 91% of those were observed once. The ten most abundant clones make up around 1.2% of the sample.

The paper's findings and limits, for the study overall: The quantity of clinical and demographic metadata differed by source and by participant and was supplied without curation.

Participants in the prospective study were enrolled through a virtual design, were aged about 18 to 90 years, and lived in about 25 United States geographic areas. To assign participants to cohorts, the prospective study relied on clinical history that participants themselves reported in a screening survey and a study questionnaire. Mobile phlebotomists in the prospective study collected whole blood, serum and a nasopharyngeal or oropharyngeal swab from every participant. Additional blood draws and questionnaires over an approximately two-month period could optionally be provided by prospective study participants. Before DNA extraction, blood samples from the prospective study were shipped at room temperature or frozen. The clonotype comes from a woman aged 35 to 49 with acute COVID-19. The sample taken for sequencing was PBMCs or T cells enriched from blood (not recorded which).

For the CDR3, the sequence is CASSSWREYEQYV. At the DNA level, the sequence is TGTGCCAGCAGCTCCTGGCGGGAGTACGAGCAGTACGTC. The chain was built from TRBV7-9 and TRBJ2-7, with TRBD2 matching 7 junction bases. Germline trimming amounts to 4 bases on V and 4 bases on J, with 4 as the count of junction bases outside the gene matches. The CDR3 contains 13 residues, cysteine and valine counted. Of all the DNA, just the CDR3 is kept, 39 bases in frame from base 1. Based on the germline V gene (reference sequence), the CDR1 and CDR2 sequences are SEHNR and FQNEAQ.